The subject of this entry is one T cell receptor beta chain. As originally analysed: Cell counts per sample came from amplifying reference gene primers. Method: immunoSEQ multiplex PCR; TCRdb's copy keeps in-frame clones and lacks some. V and J calls and clone size are given by that table; D and trimming were obtained from the DNA. This sample has 330,000 or so clones, with 87% found just once. The V segment lost 7 bases and the J segment 5 bases; nucleotides outside the gene matches: 10. Germline V gene sequence: CDR1 SGHTA, CDR2 FQGNSA. The CDR3 covers 14 residues. The data stem from a study of blood T cell repertoires in COVID-19.

Sample: peripheral blood. The chain links TRBV7-2 to TRBJ2-5, with 7 bases fitting TRBD2. This clonotype was obtained from a man younger than 40 with COVID-19, enrolled during active disease. CDR3 nucleotides: TGTGCCAGCATCCGGGACTATCTCAGCGAGACCCAGTACTTC. It specifies CASIRDYLSETQYF.